This TCR beta chain appears in the sequencing data of a study of OX40 agonist ivuxolimab in advanced cancers. For the study at large: Hepatocellular carcinoma, melanoma, renal cell or head and neck cancer was diagnosed in the dose-escalation patients.

This CDR3 has 14 residues. Germline assignment: CDR1 MNHEY and CDR2 SMNVEV (reference sequence). The junction had 4 bases not matched to a gene; V was cut back by 6 bases and J by 0 bases. Profiling relied on immunoSEQ multiplex PCR, and the TCRdb table lists in-frame clones only, not all of them. Of over 65,000 clones listed, nearly 90% were seen once; the top ten hold 0.25% to 0.3%. Study-wide findings and caveats: The CD4+ and CD8+ T cells in the blood had expanded clonally by week 6 at 0.1 to 3.0 mg/kg. It was also the case that some nonresponders had low normalized T-cell clonal expansion.

A note on this clone: Antigen unknown.

Source: CD4+ or CD8+ T cells sorted from blood, taken in a trial of the OX40 agonist ivuxolimab. This receptor was obtained from an adult with an advanced solid tumor such as melanoma, head and neck, liver or kidney cancer. V usage is TRBV27 and J usage is TRBJ1-1, with 7 bases aligning to TRBD1. The chain's CDR3 is CASSVQGLNTEAFF. CDR3 DNA: TGTGCCAGCAGCGTACAGGGGCTGAACACTGAAGCTTTCTTT.